This T cell receptor beta chain stems from a study of glioma-infiltrating T cells after dendritic cell vaccination. This CDR3 spans 14 amino acids. CDR1 MGHRA and CDR2 YSYEKL come from the germline V gene. Trimming cost V 1 base and J 9 bases; bases outside gene matches: 1. Up to about 2 ug genomic DNA was used for TCRB CDR3 amplification. Using immunoSEQ multiplex PCR, the repertoire was profiled, and TCRdb retains in-frame clones only, with some absent. The sample contains roughly 100,000 clones, about 90% of which appear only once. On this clone: The antigen is unknown.

General study points: Estimated pretreatment TIL content predicted outcome after dendritic cell vaccination.

Time point denoted: after dendritic cell vaccination, including at tumor progression/relapse. The starting material was blood, obtained after dendritic cell vaccination. The chain joins TRBV4-1 to TRBJ2-1; 12 bases map to TRBD2. The clonotype comes from a human donor with glioblastoma. CDR3 loop: CASSQGLAGVEQFF. The CDR3 nucleotides read TGCGCCAGCAGCCAAGGACTAGCGGGAGTTGAGCAGTTCTTC.